This T cell receptor (beta chain) comes out of a study of blood T cell repertoires in COVID-19. Whole-study context: There were acute and convalescent COVID-19 samples, and they came from the United States, Italy and Spain. PBMCs, B-cell-depleted T cells, or T cells provided the cDNA or gDNA that made up the material.

The CDR3 spans 18 residues. Per the study methods: Quantification of nucleated cells was approximated via reference gene primer amplification. Clones were sequenced by immunoSEQ multiplex PCR, and TCRdb holds only the in-frame ones, with some missing. Clone size and the V and J calls come from that table; the DNA yielded D and trimming. The data hold some 670,000 clones, with 70% to 90% observed a single time. This clone was recorded once. What was sequenced was peripheral blood. The TCR sequence derives from a woman under 30 with acute or convalescent COVID-19. This sequence joins TRBV21-1 and TRBJ1-6; whether TRBD1, the table's D call, matches the DNA was not checked. TRBV21-1 is a listed pseudogene. As DNA, the CDR3 is TGTGCCAGCACCGCGGAGATGGGCGGTTCGGACAATCGCTCACCCCTCCACTTT. Translating it yields CASTAEMGGSDNRSPLHF.